A single sample gave rise to the 13 T cell receptor beta chains below, sequenced in a study of identical twins (dated by TCRdb to about 2016). Library generation was performed with 5' RACE. TCRdb lists the instrument as Illumina HiSeq 2000. TCRdb reprocessing: public reads trimmed at Q25 with fastp, clones called with MiXCR, in-frame beta chains kept. Here each entry gathers all rows of one CDR3 protein and keeps the most common genes and DNA. Counted in this sample were about 480,000 distinct CDR3 sequences; 13% to 15% of them appeared once. The ten largest clones represent about 0.52% of the sample. In addition, the sample was reused for a study of yellow fever vaccine responses in identical twins.

Sequencing was performed on CD4+ T cells sorted from blood. The receptors here all came from a woman aged 18-30 years in good health.

This clonotype was counted a few times. The chain has TRBV5-5 and TRBJ2-3; D may match TRBD1 or TRBD2 (5 bases each). CDR3 size: 13 residues. V lost 4 bases and J 6 bases, leaving 12 bases between the germline ends. CDR1 and CDR2 (germline): SGHKS, YYEKEE (reference sequence). CDR3 amino acids: CASSLGTRDTQYF. DNA for the CDR3: TGTGCCAGCAGCCTGGGGACGAGGGATACGCAGTATTTT. The whole variable domain, filled in from reference TRBV5-5 and TRBJ2-3, reads DAGVTQSPTHLIKTRGQQVTLRCSPISGHKSVSWYQQVLGQGPQFIFQYYEKEERGRGNFPDRFSARQFPNYSSELNVNALLLGDSALYLCASSLGTRDTQYFGPGTRLTVL.

The rearrangement joins TRBV12-3 or TRBV12-4 to TRBJ2-4; 9 bases map to TRBD2. After removal of 3 bases from V and 10 bases from J, the junction contained 13 bases not matched to a gene. The CDR3 is made up of 16 amino acids. The CDR3 DNA sequence: TGTGCCAGCAGTTTTGATCGCGGGGGGGGTCCCCCGATTCAGTACTTC. It specifies CASSFDRGGGPPIQYF.

The chain uses TRBV5-1 and TRBJ2-7; D not certain. Looked up from germline, CDR1 is SGHRS and CDR2 is YFSETQ. The V gene lost 2 bases and the J gene lost 2 bases, with 8 bases spanning the gap. The CDR3 loop spans 13 amino acids. The CDR3 loop is CASSFSATYEQYF. The CDR3 DNA reads as TGCGCCAGCAGCTTCTCCGCTACCTACGAGCAGTACTTC.

The gene calls are TRBV11-2 and TRBJ2-1; D unclear. This CDR3 contains 14 residues. Trimming took off 4 bases at V and 6 bases at J, with 13 bases between the two ends. CDR1 and CDR2 from the germline V gene are SGHAT and FQNNGV. Written as DNA, the CDR3 is TGTGCCAGCAGCTCTCTCTCGGGTCGCAATGAGCAGTTCTTC. Translated, it gives CASSSLSGRNEQFF.

This clonotype appeared a few times. The CDR3: CASSYYAGLSYNEQFF. CDR3 DNA sequence: TGTGCCAGCAGTTACTATGCGGGGCTCTCCTACAATGAGCAGTTCTTC. V is TRBV6-2 or TRBV6-3 and J is TRBJ2-1; perhaps TRBD2 as D (6 bases). CDR1 and CDR2 from the germline V gene are MNHEY and SVGEGT. The CDR3 consists of 16 residues. V lost 1 base and J 0 bases, leaving 10 bases between the germline ends.

The genes are TRBV20-1 and TRBJ2-5, with D perhaps matching TRBD1 (6 bases). Deletions cut 1 base from V and 7 bases from J, with 13 bases between. The germline V gene encodes CDR1 DFQATT and CDR2 SNEGSKA (reference sequence). The CDR3 sequence is 13 residues long. CDR3 sequence reads: CSARGDTGRTQYF. In nucleotides, the CDR3 is TGCAGTGCTAGAGGGGACACAGGACGGACCCAGTACTTC.

This clonotype was counted only a few times. The chain combines TRBV12-3 or TRBV12-4 with TRBJ2-4; weak D call: TRBD1 (6 bases). This CDR3 has 15 amino acids. V was clipped by 2 bases and J by 1 base, with 9 bases between them. CDR3 sequence (DNA): TGTGCCAGCAGTTTAAGGGGGTCTGCCAAAAACATTCAGTACTTC. It translates to CASSLRGSAKNIQYF.

V is TRBV6-5 and J is TRBJ2-2; D is perhaps TRBD1 (5 bases). From germline, CDR1 is MNHEY and CDR2 SVGAGI. The ends were cut back, 4 bases at V and 3 bases at J, with 9 bases in the middle. CDR3 length: 14 amino acids. CDR3 in amino acids: CASSCRADTGELFF. Written as DNA, the CDR3 is TGTGCCAGCAGTTGCAGGGCGGACACCGGGGAGCTGTTTTTT.

This chain connects TRBV6-1 to TRBJ1-1, with no clear D. The V gene lost 6 bases and the J gene lost 0 bases, with 11 bases spanning the gap. The CDR3 consists of 14 residues. Germline V gene data show CDR1 as MNHNS and CDR2 as SASEGT. The CDR3 loop reads CASRITTLNTEAFF. The CDR3 nucleotides are TGTGCCAGCAGAATCACTACACTGAACACTGAAGCTTTCTTT.

This clonotype was counted at least ten times. This chain connects TRBV3-1 to TRBJ1-2; the D is unclear. This CDR3 is built from 15 residues. CDR1 is LGHDT, CDR2 YNNKEL, per germline (reference sequence). The ends were cut back, 2 bases at V and 1 base at J, with 11 bases in the middle. Here the CDR3 reads CASSQNTDGNYGYTF. As DNA, the CDR3 is TGTGCCAGCAGCCAAAACACGGACGGTAACTATGGCTACACCTTC. The entire variable domain, with the rest obtained from reference TRBV3-1 and TRBJ1-2, is as follows: DTAVSQTPKYLVTQMGNDKSIKCEQNLGHDTMYWYKQDSKKFLKIMFSYNNKELIINETVPNRFSPKSPDKAHLNLHINSLELGDSAVYFCASSQNTDGNYGYTFGSGTRLTVV.

This clonotype has only a few counts. CDR3 loop: CASSQEGQGVSYEQYF. The CDR3 nucleotides are TGTGCCAGCAGCCAGGAGGGACAGGGTGTCTCCTACGAGCAGTACTTC. The gene calls are TRBV3-1 and TRBJ2-7; the match to TRBD1 covers 9 bases. Germline V gene lookup returns CDR1 LGHDT and CDR2 YNNKEL (reference sequence). V lost 3 bases to trimming and J lost 0 bases; unmatched junction nucleotides: 6. CDR3 length equals 16 residues.

The chain joins TRBV7-8 to TRBJ1-1; perhaps TRBD1 as D (6 bases). CDR1 and CDR2 (germline): SGHVS, FQNEAQ. There are 13 residues in the CDR3. Trimming shortened V by 2 bases and J by 3 bases, and 7 bases separated the two germline ends. Here the CDR3 reads CASSLQGYTEAFF. DNA of the CDR3: TGTGCCAGCAGCTTACAGGGGTACACTGAAGCTTTCTTT.

The chain employs TRBV7-9 and TRBJ2-3, with D perhaps TRBD2 (5 bases). The V gene's germline CDR1 is SEHNR and CDR2 FQNEAQ (reference sequence). V lost 1 base and J 1 base, leaving 12 bases between the germline ends. There are 16 residues in the CDR3. The CDR3 here is CASSLGSGFGTDTQYF. The CDR3 coding sequence is TGTGCCAGCAGCTTAGGGTCGGGGTTTGGCACAGATACGCAGTATTTT.